Given below is one T cell receptor (beta chain) in context. The target antigen is unknown. Patients picked for sequencing had shown CD8+CD57+ cell expansion detected by flow cytometry. Every patient was diagnosed with severe acquired aplastic anemia. There was no therapy given to any patient before the blood sampling took place. The sample originates from a study of CD8+CD57+ T cells in acquired aplastic anemia. Researchers used genomic DNA as the template to profile TCR beta VDJ and CDR3. TCRdb ran MiXCR on the reads and lists one entry per CDR3 protein. The data show around 430,000 distinct CDR3 sequences, with approximately 32% seen just once and 0.75% to 0.95% held by the top ten. Study observations and caveats: Significance was not reached for CD8+ Simpson's diversity between patients and controls. Twenty-nine sequences, all CD8+ CDR3, were shared between patients and controls.

This CDR3 is built from 11 residues. Germline V gene data show CDR1 as MGHDK and CDR2 as SYGVNS. Trimming removed 6 bases at V and 12 bases at J, with 14 bases between. This clonotype was obtained from a human donor with aplastic anemia. This chain connects TRBV25-1 to TRBJ1-2; D gene unclear. Sequences were obtained from sorted CD4+, CD8+, or CD8+CD57+ T cells (not recorded which) from PBMCs. This CDR3 is CASSHPSGNTF. The CDR3 nucleotides read TGTGCCAGCAGCCACCCTAGCGGAAACACCTTC.